These 32 T cell receptor beta chains were sequenced from one sample in a study of beta chain features in type 1 diabetes. Expressed TCRB transcripts were sequenced because the entire RNA isolate underwent reverse transcription. The table came from immunoSEQ multiplex PCR; TCRdb's copy has only in-frame clones and leaves some out. Among approximately 150,000 clones, about 9.1% were seen once, and the ten largest hold 2% to 2.5%. The specimen sequenced was central memory CD4+ T cells from blood. The receptor set was obtained from a woman aged 18 to 35 in good health.

This clone was seen a few times. V is TRBV27 and J is TRBJ1-5; possibly TRBD1 for D (5 bases). Trimming stripped 10 bases from V and 7 bases from J, with 17 bases between. Germline lookup yields CDR1 MNHEY and CDR2 SMNVEV (reference sequence). This CDR3 has 13 residues. Here the CDR3 DNA reads TGTGCCACCCGTAGGGGAGGCGGGCAGCCCCAGCATTTT. Protein: CATRRGGGQPQHF.

In its sample, this clone was seen a few times. The J gene is TRBJ2-7, the V gene TRBV29-1; TRBD2 aligns across 7 bases. V shed 1 base, J shed 7 bases, and the junction held 4 bases outside the gene matches. CDR1 and CDR2 from the germline V gene are SQVTM and ANQGSEA. This CDR3 contains 12 residues. The CDR3 region is CSVEAGGMEQYF. The CDR3 DNA reads TGCAGCGTTGAAGCGGGGGGAATGGAGCAGTACTTC.

The V gene is TRBV18, the J gene TRBJ1-1; tentative D call: TRBD1 (5 bases). The CDR3 contains 13 residues. The V end was cut by 6 bases, the J end by 6 bases, with 14 bases between. Germline assignment: CDR1 KGHSH and CDR2 LQKENI. CDR3 region: CASSLGAAAEAFF. The DNA for the CDR3 is TGTGCCAGCTCCCTAGGGGCGGCCGCTGAAGCTTTCTTT.

The chain links TRBV7-9 to TRBJ2-3; perhaps TRBD1 as D (6 bases). V shed 5 bases and J shed 2 bases, with 11 bases lying between them. The germline CDR1 and CDR2 sequences are SEHNR and FQNEAQ (reference sequence). CDR3 size: 14 residues. In DNA, the CDR3 is TGTGCCAGCAGCCTGGACAGCTTCACAGATACGCAGTATTTT. It yields the protein CASSLDSFTDTQYF.

This clone appeared a few times. CDR3 amino acids: CASSVAPVDTQYF. CDR3 nucleotide sequence: TGTGCCAGCAGCGTAGCCCCGGTAGATACGCAGTATTTT. The chain combines TRBV9 with TRBJ2-3; D remains ambiguous. The CDR3 totals 13 residues. The germline CDR1 and CDR2 sequences are SGDLS and YYNGEE. V was clipped by 0 bases and J by 5 bases, with 7 bases between them.

This clone was seen a handful of times. The chain is built from TRBV7-8 and TRBJ2-1; tentatively, D is TRBD1 (5 bases). The germline V and J ends were trimmed by 4 bases and 0 bases, with 13 bases remaining between them. The CDR3 contains 16 residues. Germline V CDR1 and CDR2: SGHVS, FQNEAQ. CDR3 sequence (DNA): TGTGCCAGCAGCTCGATAGGGGCCAGCTCCTACAATGAGCAGTTCTTC. It encodes CASSSIGASSYNEQFF.

This rearrangement joins TRBV6-1 to TRBJ1-2; no reliable D call. Germline V gene sequence: CDR1 MNHNS, CDR2 SASEGT. V lost 6 bases to trimming and J lost 0 bases, with 8 bases between them. The CDR3 is made up of 13 amino acids. CDR3 nucleotides: TGTGCCAGCAGGGCGGGGACTAACTATGGCTACACCTTC. Translating it yields CASRAGTNYGYTF.

This clone was seen a few times. The chain couples TRBV2 to TRBJ1-2; 7 bases are a match to TRBD1. Germline V lookup: CDR1 SNHLY, CDR2 FYNNEI. The CDR3 loop spans 13 amino acids. Trimming cost V 6 bases and J 4 bases; bases outside gene matches: 5. The CDR3 loop is CASSQDRVYGYTF. CDR3 bases: TGTGCCAGCAGCCAAGACAGGGTCTATGGCTACACCTTC.

J is TRBJ2-2 and V is TRBV6-5; D ambiguous. Per germline, CDR1 MNHEY and CDR2 SVGAGI. Between the trimmed V and J ends, which lost 6 bases and 8 bases, there was a span of 7 bases. The CDR3 is made up of 11 amino acids. The chain's CDR3 is CASRLSGELFF. The CDR3 DNA follows: TGTGCCAGCAGACTTAGTGGGGAGCTGTTTTTT.

DNA for the CDR3: TGTGCCAGCAGCGGAGGGTTTGGAAACACCATATATTTT. Its translation: CASSGGFGNTIYF. The chain has TRBV5-6 and TRBJ1-3; D is unclear. The CDR3 is 13 residues long. Germline-derived CDR1 and CDR2 are SGHDT and YYEEEE. Trimming removed 4 bases at V and 3 bases at J, with 8 bases between.

This clone has only a few counts. The gene calls are TRBV7-2 and TRBJ2-3; TRBD2 is a possible D gene (6 bases). The length of the CDR3 is 14 residues. The germline V gene encodes CDR1 SGHTA and CDR2 FQGNSA. V lost 6 bases, J lost 2 bases, and 12 bases lay in between. The DNA for the CDR3 is TGTGCCAGCAGATTGGGACTTAACACAGATACGCAGTATTTT. Its translation is CASRLGLNTDTQYF. Full variable domain (rest looked up from reference TRBV7-2 and TRBJ2-3): GAGVSQSPSNKVTEKGKDVELRCDPISGHTALYWYRQSLGQGLEFLIYFQGNSAPDKSGLPSDRFSAERTGGSVSTLTIQRTQQEDSAVYLCASRLGLNTDTQYFGPGTRLTVL.

The chain is built from TRBV11-3 and TRBJ2-1, with TRBD2 matching 9 bases. Trimming took 5 bases from V and 3 from J; bases not matched to a gene: 11. CDR3 length: 17 residues. Germline V gene sequence: CDR1 SGHNT, CDR2 YENEEA. The CDR3 nucleotides are TGTGCCAGCAGCCCAATGCCTGGCGGGAGGGACTACAATGAGCAGTTCTTC. Protein product: CASSPMPGGRDYNEQFF.

The V gene is TRBV29-1, the J gene TRBJ1-2, with TRBD1 matching over 7 bases. The CDR3 covers 14 residues. The ends lost 5 bases at V and 3 bases at J; junction bases unmatched: 9. The germline CDR1 and CDR2 sequences are SQVTM and ANQGSEA. CDR3 loop: CSVTYRTGDYGYTF. In nucleotides, the CDR3 is TGCAGCGTTACTTACCGGACAGGCGACTATGGCTACACCTTC.

This chain uses TRBV2 with TRBJ1-1, with D tentatively TRBD1 (5 bases). CDR1 and CDR2 (germline): SNHLY, FYNNEI. V lost 9 bases and J 6 bases, leaving 23 bases between the germline ends. The CDR3 covers 15 residues. This CDR3 is CARRAVRRVTAEAFF. For the CDR3, the DNA is TGTGCCAGGAGAGCAGTGCGCAGGGTAACGGCTGAAGCTTTCTTT.

The table lists this clone with a few counts. DNA of the CDR3: TGTGCCACGCGAGCGGGTGAGGGAGAGACCCAGTACTTC. Translated, it gives CATRAGEGETQYF. The chain has TRBV2 and TRBJ2-5, with D tentatively TRBD2 (6 bases). Germline values: CDR1 SNHLY, CDR2 FYNNEI. Trimming took 10 bases from V and 4 from J, leaving 16 bases between them. This CDR3 is built from 13 residues.

The chain couples TRBV4-3 to TRBJ1-4; D is perhaps TRBD1 (5 bases). Between the trimmed V and J ends, which lost 4 bases and 0 bases, there was a span of 15 bases. The CDR3 covers 17 residues. Germline CDR1 and CDR2: LGHNA and YSLEER. The CDR3 DNA reads as TGCGCCAGCAGCCTGGGGCCGGCCCGTGCAACTAATGAAAAACTGTTTTTT. The encoded protein is CASSLGPARATNEKLFF.

This clone came up a few times. The same CDR3 can be traced to other DNA sequences in this sample. CDR3 in amino acids: CASSLQAEGTEAFF. The CDR3 nucleotides are TGTGCCAGCAGCTTACAGGCGGAGGGGACTGAAGCTTTCTTT. The J gene is TRBJ1-1, the V gene TRBV7-3; TRBD1 is a possible D gene (5 bases). The CDR3 covers 14 residues. V dropped 2 bases and J dropped 5 bases, with 12 bases sitting between them. Germline values: CDR1 SGHTA, CDR2 FQGTGA.

V gene TRBV18 combines with J gene TRBJ2-5; 10 nucleotides agree with TRBD1. Germline CDR1 KGHSH, CDR2 LQKENI. This CDR3 contains 15 residues. Trimming removed 5 bases from V and 4 bases from J; junction bases left unmatched: 7. DNA of the CDR3: TGTGCCAGCTCAGCCTACCGGGACAGGGGAGAGACCCAGTACTTC. It specifies CASSAYRDRGETQYF.

This clone was seen a few times. The chain joins TRBV7-9 to TRBJ2-2, with D possibly matching TRBD1 (5 bases). Germline-derived CDR1 and CDR2 are SEHNR and FQNEAQ (reference sequence). V was shortened by 1 base and J by 6 bases, with 9 bases between the two germline ends. This CDR3 has 14 amino acids. CDR3 nucleotide sequence: TGTGCCAGCAGCTTAGGTCAGGGCCCCGGGGAGCTGTTTTTT. Its protein is CASSLGQGPGELFF.

DNA for the CDR3: TGTGCCAGCAGTCCGGGACTAGCGGGGTCCTACGAGCAGTACTTC. Translated, it gives CASSPGLAGSYEQYF. The rearrangement joins TRBV27 to TRBJ2-7, with 13 bases fitting TRBD2. The CDR3 spans 15 residues. The ends lost 5 bases at V and 1 base at J; junction bases unmatched: 2. Germline V gene data show CDR1 as MNHEY and CDR2 as SMNVEV (reference sequence).

This clone occurred a few times. The chain combines TRBV2 with TRBJ1-6; D is possibly TRBD1 (6 bases). CDR1 SNHLY and CDR2 FYNNEI come from the germline V gene. With 6 bases removed from V and 5 bases from J, the gap between germline ends came to 14 bases. The CDR3 consists of 15 residues. Here the CDR3 reads CASSLEQGDNSPLHF. For the CDR3, the DNA is TGTGCCAGCAGCTTGGAACAGGGTGATAATTCACCCCTCCACTTT.

This clone was picked up a small number of times. The CDR3 nucleotides read TGCGCCAGCAGTCATGAGACAGTGAACACTGAAGCTTTCTTT. Translated: CASSHETVNTEAFF. This chain uses TRBV4-3 with TRBJ1-1, with a weak D call TRBD1 (5 bases). The CDR3 has 14 amino acids. V was cut by 6 bases and J by 0 bases, with 11 bases left in between. Germline V gene sequence: CDR1 LGHNA, CDR2 YSLEER.

This clone was seen only a few times. The J gene is TRBJ2-1, the V gene TRBV5-6; 10 bases align to TRBD2. Germline assignment: CDR1 SGHDT and CDR2 YYEEEE. V dropped 3 bases and J dropped 9; count of bases not matched to a gene: 12. CDR3 length: 16 amino acids. CDR3 sequence reads: CASSSFGAGGSGEQFF. DNA for the CDR3: TGTGCCAGCAGCTCTTTTGGAGCGGGGGGGTCTGGTGAGCAGTTCTTC. The full variable domain, with the rest looked up from reference TRBV5-6 and TRBJ2-1, is DAGVTQSPTHLIKTRGQQVTLRCSPKSGHDTVSWYQQALGQGPQFIFQYYEEEERQRGNFPDRFSGHQFPNYSSELNVNALLLGDSALYLCASSSFGAGGSGEQFFGPGTRLTVL.

The rearrangement uses TRBV7-9 and TRBJ1-1; TRBD1 matches 11 bases. Looked up from germline, CDR1 is SEHNR and CDR2 is FQNEAQ (reference sequence). J lost 3 bases, V lost 5 bases, and 5 bases had no gene match. This CDR3 has 15 amino acids. The DNA for the CDR3 is TGTGCCAGCAGCCCAGGGGGACAGGGGGACACTGAAGCTTTCTTT. Protein sequence: CASSPGGQGDTEAFF.

This clone was recorded at least ten times. The rearrangement joins TRBV7-9 to TRBJ2-1, with D perhaps TRBD2 (6 bases). This CDR3 comprises 14 residues. The V gene's germline CDR1 is SEHNR and CDR2 FQNEAQ (reference sequence). Trimming stripped 5 bases from V and 5 bases from J, with 13 bases between. The CDR3 region is CASSLGTPNNEQFF. DNA of the CDR3: TGTGCCAGCAGCCTCGGGACTCCTAACAATGAGCAGTTCTTC.

In its sample, this clone was seen a few times. The chain joins TRBV5-1 to TRBJ2-6, with a weak D call TRBD2 (5 bases). Germline CDR1 and CDR2: SGHRS and YFSETQ. CDR3 length: 14 residues. Between the trimmed V and J ends, which lost 2 bases and 2 bases, there was a span of 5 bases. CDR3 in DNA: TGCGCCAGCAGCTTAGCGGCTGGGGCCAACGTCCTGACTTTC. This gives the protein CASSLAAGANVLTF.

The sample holds a few counts of this clone. This sequence joins TRBV7-9 and TRBJ2-1; D unresolved. Germline V gene lookup returns CDR1 SEHNR and CDR2 FQNEAQ (reference sequence). V lost 5 bases, J lost 4 bases, and 6 bases lay in between. There are 12 residues in the CDR3. CDR3 sequence reads: CASSPRYNEQFF. For the CDR3, the DNA is TGTGCCAGCAGCCCCAGATACAATGAGCAGTTCTTC.

This clone was counted only a few times. The chain links TRBV2 to TRBJ2-1; TRBD1 matches 10 bases. With V trimmed by 5 bases and J by 6 bases, 10 bases remained unmatched. The CDR3 length is 16 residues. Germline loops: CDR1 SNHLY, CDR2 FYNNEI. The CDR3 reads CASSKTGQGMTNEQFF. The DNA of the CDR3 is TGTGCCAGCAGTAAAACGGGACAGGGGATGACCAATGAGCAGTTCTTC.

This clone occurred a few times. This chain links TRBV13 with TRBJ1-2; D not certain. Germline V gene lookup returns CDR1 PRHDT and CDR2 FYEKMQ (reference sequence). The CDR3 has 13 amino acids. V was clipped by 1 base and J by 1 base, with 4 bases between them. The CDR3 DNA follows: TGTGCCAGCAGCTTAGATCGTAACTATGGCTACACCTTC. This sequence encodes CASSLDRNYGYTF.

This clone occurred a few times. The chain is built from TRBV13 and TRBJ2-5; TRBD1 agrees at 8 bases. V was pared by 5 bases and J by 5 bases, with 7 bases of the junction left unmatched. This CDR3 has 14 amino acids. Per the germline V gene, CDR1 is PRHDT and CDR2 is FYEKMQ (reference sequence). CDR3 in DNA: TGTGCCAGCAGCCCCCCGGACAGGGTCGAGACCCAGTACTTC. The encoded protein is CASSPPDRVETQYF.

The rearrangement links TRBV14 to TRBJ2-3; TRBD2 aligns across 11 bases. The CDR3 covers 20 residues. The ends lost 2 bases at V and 0 bases at J; junction bases unmatched: 13. Per the germline V gene, CDR1 is SGHDN and CDR2 is FVKESK. This CDR3 reads CASSQLLGLADRTSTDTQYF. Here the CDR3 DNA reads TGTGCCAGCAGCCAATTATTGGGACTAGCGGACAGGACTAGCACAGATACGCAGTATTTT.

This clone was detected a few times. The chain uses TRBV5-1 and TRBJ1-1; possible D gene TRBD1, 5 bases. The germline gives CDR1 SGHRS, CDR2 YFSETQ. This CDR3 is 12 amino acids long. V was trimmed by 4 bases and J by 9 bases, leaving 13 bases between them. The CDR3 coding sequence is TGCGCCAGCAGCCTGGACGGGGGTAAAGCTTTCTTT. This codes for CASSLDGGKAFF.